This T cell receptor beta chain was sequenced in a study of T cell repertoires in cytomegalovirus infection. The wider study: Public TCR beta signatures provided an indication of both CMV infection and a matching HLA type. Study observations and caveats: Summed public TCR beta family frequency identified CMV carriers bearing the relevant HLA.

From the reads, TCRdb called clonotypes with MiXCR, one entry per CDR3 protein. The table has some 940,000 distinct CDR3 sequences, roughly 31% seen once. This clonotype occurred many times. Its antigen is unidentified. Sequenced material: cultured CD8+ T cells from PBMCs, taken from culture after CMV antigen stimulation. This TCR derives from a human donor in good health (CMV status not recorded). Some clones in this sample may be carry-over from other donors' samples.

CDR3 sequence: CASSLGQQKTQYF. CDR3 in DNA: TGTGCCAGCAGCTTAGGCCAACAAAAGACCCAGTACTTC. The V gene is TRBV11-2, the J gene TRBJ2-5; D not certain. V lost 1 base and J 6 bases, leaving 9 bases between the germline ends. The CDR3 is 13 residues long. The germline V gene has CDR1 SGHAT and CDR2 FQNNGV.